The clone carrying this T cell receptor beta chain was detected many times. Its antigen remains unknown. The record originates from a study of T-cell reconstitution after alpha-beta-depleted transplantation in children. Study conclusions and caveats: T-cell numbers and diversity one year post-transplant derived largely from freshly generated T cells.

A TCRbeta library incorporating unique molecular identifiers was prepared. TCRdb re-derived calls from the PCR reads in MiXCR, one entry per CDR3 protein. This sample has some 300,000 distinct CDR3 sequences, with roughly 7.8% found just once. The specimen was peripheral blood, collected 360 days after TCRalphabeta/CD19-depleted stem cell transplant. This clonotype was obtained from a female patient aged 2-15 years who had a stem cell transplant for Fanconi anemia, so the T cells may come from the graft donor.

CDR3 in amino acids: CASMTSGSNYEQYF. In nucleotides, the CDR3 is TGCGCCAGCATGACTAGCGGGAGTAACTACGAGCAGTACTTC. The chain is built from TRBV10-2 and TRBJ2-7; 12 bases map to TRBD2. The junction had 4 bases not matched to a gene; V was cut back by 7 bases and J by 3 bases. This CDR3 contains 14 residues. Germline V gene data show CDR1 as WSHSY and CDR2 as SAAADI.